There are many counts of the clone carrying this T cell receptor (beta chain). Its antigen remains unidentified. This sample stems from a study of identical twins. Findings and limits, study-wide: For out-of-frame beta sequences, excess twin sharing was weaker. Sequences that were out-of-frame, alpha and twin-shared displayed an excess of low generation probability. Beta clonotypes that were abundant in cord blood contained fewer insertions, a pattern absent from memory repertoires.

cDNA molecules carried unique molecular identifiers, and template switching added a universal primer site. In TCRdb, the 5' RACE reads were re-called with MiXCR into one record per CDR3 protein. This table holds approximately 590,000 distinct CDR3 sequences, around a tenth found once. V was clipped by 3 bases and J by 1 base, with 10 bases between them. The CDR3 is 16 residues long. These data are also associated with another study on yellow fever vaccine responses in identical twins.

The sequenced sample was PBMCs. This chain joins TRBV12-3 or TRBV12-4 and TRBJ2-6, with a weak D call TRBD1 (5 bases). This sequence originates from a woman in her late teens or twenties in good health. As DNA, the CDR3 is TGTGCCAGCAGTTTTAGCCCAGGGTCTGGGGCCAACGTCCTGACTTTC. It encodes CASSFSPGSGANVLTF.